These 27 T cell receptor beta chains share one sample of origin, sequenced in a study of identical twins. TCRdb processed the 5' RACE reads anew with MiXCR; each CDR3 protein has one entry. The table lists about 260,000 distinct CDR3 sequences, 5.5% to 8% of them singletons. These data were also reused for a study on yellow fever vaccine responses in identical twins.

Sequenced input: memory (CD45RO+) T cells sorted from blood. These receptors all stem from a woman aged 18-29 years in good health.

This clonotype has a handful of counts. This chain's CDR3 is CATSDPTGLNGYTF. CDR3 sequence (DNA): TGTGCCACCAGTGATCCGACAGGTCTGAATGGCTACACCTTC. J is TRBJ1-2 and V is TRBV24-1, with TRBD1 as a possible D gene (6 bases). Germline V gives CDR1 KGHDR, CDR2 SFDVKD. This CDR3 is 14 amino acids long. The V end lost 3 bases, the J end lost 6 bases, and 13 bases lay between the germline ends.

This clonotype was recorded at least ten times. The chain's CDR3 is CASSSGTGAGNTIYF. The DNA for the CDR3 is TGTGCCAGCAGTTCCGGGACAGGAGCTGGAAACACCATATATTTT. The chain links TRBV6-5 to TRBJ1-3, with 8 bases aligning to TRBD1. V was clipped by 4 bases and J by 2 bases; unmatched bases: 4. CDR1 is MNHEY, CDR2 SVGAGI, per germline. The CDR3 spans 15 residues.

The chain couples TRBV4-2 to TRBJ1-3; 7 bases match TRBD1. This CDR3 spans 15 amino acids. The germline V gene encodes CDR1 LGHNA and CDR2 YNFKEQ. Unmatched junction bases numbered 3, after V lost 0 bases and J lost 4 bases. CDR3 in amino acids: CASSQEGTAGNTIYF. CDR3 in DNA: TGTGCCAGCAGCCAAGAAGGGACAGCCGGAAACACCATATATTTT.

This clonotype came up many times. V gene TRBV7-3 combines with J gene TRBJ2-2, with D maybe TRBD1 (5 bases). V was clipped by 5 bases and J by 3 bases, with 13 bases between them. This CDR3 is built from 15 residues. CDR1 SGHTA and CDR2 FQGTGA come from the germline V gene. The DNA of the CDR3 is TGTGCCAGCAGCGAGGACACTTCCGACACCGGGGAGCTGTTTTTT. Translated: CASSEDTSDTGELFF.

This clonotype was found many times. The V gene is TRBV9, the J gene TRBJ2-5, with no clear D. V shed 0 bases and J shed 6 bases, with 3 bases lying between them. The germline CDR1 and CDR2 sequences are SGDLS and YYNGEE. The CDR3 loop spans 11 amino acids. In DNA, the CDR3 is TGTGCCAGCAGCGTAGTAAAGACCCAGTACTTC. Protein sequence: CASSVVKTQYF.

This clonotype was recorded many times. The rearrangement links TRBV7-9 to TRBJ2-1; D ambiguous. The CDR3 sequence is 11 residues long. With 7 bases removed from V and 9 bases from J, the gap between germline ends came to 10 bases. CDR1 is SEHNR, CDR2 FQNEAQ, per germline (reference sequence). The CDR3 loop reads CASTSSGEQFF. CDR3 sequence (DNA): TGTGCCAGCACCTCGTCGGGTGAGCAGTTCTTC.

The genes are TRBV4-2 and TRBJ2-5, with 9 bases fitting TRBD2. The germline V gene has CDR1 LGHNA and CDR2 YNFKEQ. The V gene end was trimmed by 4 bases and the J gene end by 1 base; junction bases not matched to a gene: 7. The CDR3 has 16 residues. The CDR3 nucleotides are TGTGCCAGCAGCCCAGGTGTTAGCGGGGGCCAAGAGACCCAGTACTTC. Encoded protein: CASSPGVSGGQETQYF.

This clonotype was picked up many times. V gene TRBV29-1 combines with J gene TRBJ2-1, with 8 bases aligning to TRBD2. CDR1 is SQVTM, CDR2 ANQGSEA, per germline. This CDR3 contains 13 residues. With V trimmed by 6 bases and J by 8 bases, 9 bases remained unmatched. This CDR3 is CSVGTSWDDEQFF. CDR3 in DNA: TGCAGCGTCGGGACTAGTTGGGACGATGAGCAGTTCTTC.

V usage is TRBV12-3 or TRBV12-4 and J usage is TRBJ1-1, with TRBD1 matching 9 bases. The CDR3 loop spans 17 amino acids. J lost 0 bases, V lost 11 bases, and 16 bases had no gene match. The CDR3 spells CAFCFTGQGRMNTEAFF. The DNA of the CDR3 is TGTGCCTTCTGTTTCACCGGACAGGGGCGCATGAACACTGAAGCTTTCTTT.

This clonotype was detected many times. The chain recombines TRBV12-3 or TRBV12-4 with TRBJ2-2; D unclear. The length of the CDR3 is 12 residues. The V and J ends lost 9 bases and 6 bases respectively, with 11 bases between them. CDR3 loop: CASNRAPGELFF. In nucleotides, the CDR3 is TGTGCCAGTAACCGGGCCCCCGGGGAGCTGTTTTTT.

This clonotype was seen more than once but under ten times. The CDR3 nucleotides are TGCAGTGCTACAACAGGGGGCAGGAGCAATCAGCCCCAGCATTTT. Protein product: CSATTGGRSNQPQHF. V is TRBV20-1 and J is TRBJ1-5; TRBD1 matches 9 bases. Trimming at V came to 4 bases and at J to 1 base, leaving 5 bases not matched to a gene. CDR1 is DFQATT, CDR2 SNEGSKA, per germline (reference sequence). This CDR3 has 15 residues.

The chain links TRBV20-1 to TRBJ2-2; TRBD2 aligns across 15 bases. V was clipped by 5 bases and J by 5 bases; unmatched bases: 9. CDR3 length: 17 amino acids. Per the germline V gene, CDR1 is DFQATT and CDR2 is SNEGSKA (reference sequence). The CDR3 is CSAAGGTSGGYTGELFF. In DNA form, the CDR3 reads TGCAGTGCTGCAGGTGGGACTAGCGGGGGGTATACCGGGGAGCTGTTTTTT.

This clonotype was counted many times. The chain has TRBV12-3 or TRBV12-4 and TRBJ1-5; weak D call: TRBD1 (5 bases). Deletions cut 5 bases from V and 0 bases from J, with 11 bases between. The CDR3 length is 15 residues. The CDR3 DNA is TGTGCCAGCAGTCGGAGGGGATATAGCAATCAGCCCCAGCATTTT. Its protein is CASSRRGYSNQPQHF.

This clonotype was recorded a few times. The chain's CDR3 is CASSQGQTREQYV. CDR3 DNA: TGTGCCAGCAGTCAGGGACAGACCAGAGAGCAGTACGTC. This rearrangement joins TRBV6-1 to TRBJ2-7, with 7 nucleotides matching TRBD1. The CDR3 length is 13 residues. Germline V gene sequence: CDR1 MNHNS, CDR2 SASEGT. V was clipped by 5 bases and J by 7 bases; unmatched bases: 8.

This rearrangement joins TRBV11-2 to TRBJ2-5, with D tentatively TRBD2 (6 bases). The V and J ends lost 5 bases and 5 bases respectively, with 15 bases between them. Germline lookup yields CDR1 SGHAT and CDR2 FQNNGV. This CDR3 has 14 amino acids. The CDR3 sequence: CASSPPRGIETQYF. The CDR3 DNA follows: TGTGCCAGCAGCCCCCCCCGCGGGATCGAGACCCAGTACTTC.

This clonotype has a handful of counts. The chain combines TRBV20-1 with TRBJ2-1, with 8 bases lining up with TRBD2. V dropped 5 bases and J dropped 0; count of bases not matched to a gene: 12. This CDR3 is built from 17 residues. The V gene's germline CDR1 is DFQATT and CDR2 SNEGSKA (reference sequence). DNA of the CDR3: TGCAGTGCTGAGGGATTAGCGGGGCTGAGCTCCTACAATGAGCAGTTCTTC. It specifies CSAEGLAGLSSYNEQFF.

This clonotype was seen more than once but under ten times. The chain has TRBV20-1 and TRBJ2-1; perhaps TRBD2 as D (5 bases). V lost 6 bases and J lost 3, with 12 bases in between. Per germline, CDR1 DFQATT and CDR2 SNEGSKA (reference sequence). This CDR3 contains 13 residues. The CDR3 sequence is CSAEGPLYNEQFF. In DNA form, the CDR3 reads TGCAGTGCCGAGGGCCCCCTCTACAATGAGCAGTTCTTC.

This clonotype was detected a few times. The CDR3 reads CSARVAGRGLEKLFF. CDR3 nucleotide sequence: TGCAGTGCTAGAGTCGCCGGCAGGGGGCTTGAAAAACTGTTTTTT. V gene TRBV20-1 combines with J gene TRBJ1-4, with TRBD1 identical over 8 bases. The germline CDR1 and CDR2 sequences are DFQATT and SNEGSKA (reference sequence). Trimming removed 1 base from V and 7 bases from J; junction bases left unmatched: 8. CDR3 length equals 15 residues.

This clonotype was detected only a few times. This sequence joins TRBV2 and TRBJ1-6, with D perhaps TRBD1 (6 bases). Germline CDR1 is SNHLY and CDR2 is FYNNEI. Deletions cut 3 bases from V and 5 bases from J, with 14 bases between. The CDR3 runs 16 residues. DNA for the CDR3: TGTGCCAGCAGTGACATCCGCAGGGGCGATAATTCACCCCTCCACTTT. Translated, it gives CASSDIRRGDNSPLHF.

This clonotype came up a few times. The chain has TRBV18 and TRBJ2-1; D remains ambiguous. Trimming pared 0 bases from V and 1 base from J, leaving 10 bases between. The CDR3 totals 16 residues. The germline V gene has CDR1 KGHSH and CDR2 LQKENI. In DNA form, the CDR3 reads TGTGCCAGCTCACCACCGAGCGACGTTTCCTACAATGAGCAGTTCTTC. It translates to CASSPPSDVSYNEQFF.

The chain couples TRBV15 to TRBJ2-5; D perhaps matches TRBD1 (5 bases). CDR1 is LNHNV, CDR2 YYDKDF, per germline (reference sequence). The V gene lost 3 bases and the J gene lost 9 bases, with 14 bases spanning the gap. The CDR3 spans 13 residues. For the CDR3, the DNA is TGTGCCACCAGCAGCGAACCTTGGGGCCCCCAGTACTTC. Amino acid sequence: CATSSEPWGPQYF.

This clonotype appeared many times. CDR3 in DNA: TGTGCCAGCAGCCTCAGGCCTAGCTCTGGAAACACCATATATTTT. This gives the protein CASSLRPSSGNTIYF. The chain carries TRBV28 and TRBJ1-3; no clear D gene. Trimming removed 6 bases from V and 0 bases from J, with 12 bases in between. Germline CDR1 and CDR2: MDHEN and SYDVKM. The CDR3 has 15 residues.

This clonotype was seen ten or more times. In DNA, the CDR3 is TGCAGTGCCACACTCGGGCTCTACGAGCAGTACTTC. Protein product: CSATLGLYEQYF. V is TRBV20-1 and J is TRBJ2-7; D gene uncertain. This CDR3 has 12 amino acids. Germline-derived CDR1 and CDR2 are DFQATT and SNEGSKA (reference sequence). The V end was cut by 6 bases, the J end by 3 bases, with 12 bases between.

V and J are TRBV5-1 and TRBJ2-1; no definite D call. V lost 1 base and J 8 bases, leaving 10 bases between the germline ends. The CDR3 runs 13 residues. Germline-derived CDR1 and CDR2 are SGHRS and YFSETQ. The DNA of the CDR3 is TGCGCCAGCAGCTTGCCGGGTCTGGATGAGCAGTTCTTC. Residues: CASSLPGLDEQFF. Full variable domain (remainder filled in from reference TRBV5-1 and TRBJ2-1): KAGVTQTPRYLIKTRGQQVTLSCSPISGHRSVSWYQQTPGQGLQFLFEYFSETQRNKGNFPGRFSGRQFSNSRSEMNVSTLELGDSALYLCASSLPGLDEQFFGPGTRLTVL.

This rearrangement joins TRBV13 to TRBJ2-3; 7 positions match TRBD2. Germline assignment: CDR1 PRHDT and CDR2 FYEKMQ (reference sequence). V shed 6 bases, J shed 3 bases, and the junction held 15 bases outside the gene matches. The CDR3 spans 17 residues. The CDR3 reads CASRAFAGGRLTDTQYF. The CDR3 DNA is TGTGCCAGCAGAGCCTTCGCCGGGGGGAGATTAACAGATACGCAGTATTTT.

The sample holds a few counts of this clonotype. This rearrangement joins TRBV7-2 to TRBJ2-3, with D hard to call. CDR1 and CDR2 from the germline V gene are SGHTA and FQGNSA. V was cut by 3 bases and J by 2 bases, with 9 bases left in between. This CDR3 is built from 14 residues. This CDR3 is CASSFQVATDTQYF. For the CDR3, the DNA is TGTGCCAGCAGCTTCCAGGTAGCCACAGATACGCAGTATTTT.

The chain joins TRBV10-2 to TRBJ2-2; TRBD1 aligns across 9 bases. CDR1 is WSHSY, CDR2 SAAADI, per germline. Trimming cost V 6 bases and J 7 bases; bases outside gene matches: 15. This CDR3 is 17 amino acids long. CDR3 in amino acids: CASRGTTGGVGGGELFF. In DNA form, the CDR3 reads TGCGCCAGCAGAGGAACAACAGGGGGCGTGGGGGGCGGGGAGCTGTTTTTT.